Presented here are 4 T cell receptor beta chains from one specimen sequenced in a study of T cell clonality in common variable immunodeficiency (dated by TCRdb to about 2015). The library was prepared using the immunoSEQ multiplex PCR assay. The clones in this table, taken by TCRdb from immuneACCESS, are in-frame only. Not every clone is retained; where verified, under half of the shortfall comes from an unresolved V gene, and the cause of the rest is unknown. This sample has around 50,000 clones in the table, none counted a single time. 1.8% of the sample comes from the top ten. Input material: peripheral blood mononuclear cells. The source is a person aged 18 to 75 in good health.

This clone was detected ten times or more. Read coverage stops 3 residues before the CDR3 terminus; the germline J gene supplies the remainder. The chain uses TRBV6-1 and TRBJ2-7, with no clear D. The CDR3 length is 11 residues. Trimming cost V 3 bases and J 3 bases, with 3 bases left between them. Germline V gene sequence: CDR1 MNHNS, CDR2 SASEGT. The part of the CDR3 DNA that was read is TGTGCCAGCAGTGACAACTACGAG. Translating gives CASSDNYE. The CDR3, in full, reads CASSDNYEQYF.

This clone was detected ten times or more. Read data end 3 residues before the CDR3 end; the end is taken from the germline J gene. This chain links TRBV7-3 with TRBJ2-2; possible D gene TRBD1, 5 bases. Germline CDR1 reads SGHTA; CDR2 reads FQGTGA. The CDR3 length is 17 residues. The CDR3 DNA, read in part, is TGTGCCAGCAGCTTAACGATTTTGGGTGTAGGGGCCAACGTG. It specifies CASSLTILGVGANV. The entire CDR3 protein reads CASSLTILGVGANVLFF.

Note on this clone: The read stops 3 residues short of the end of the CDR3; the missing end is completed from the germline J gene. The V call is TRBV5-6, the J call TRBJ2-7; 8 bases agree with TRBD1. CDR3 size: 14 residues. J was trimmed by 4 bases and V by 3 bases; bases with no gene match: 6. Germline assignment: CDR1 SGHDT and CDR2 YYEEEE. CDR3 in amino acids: CASSSAGGRYEQYF. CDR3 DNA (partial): TGTGCCAGCAGCTCAGCAGGGGGCCGGTACGAG.

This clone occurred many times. CDR3 sequence reads: CASSLDLDQPQHF. The CDR3 bases that were read are TGTGCCAGCAGCCTGGACTTGGATCAGCCC. The V and J genes are TRBV7-8 and TRBJ1-5; D unclear. The CDR3 end falls 3 residues outside the read, so it is completed with the germline J gene. The CDR3 runs to 13 residues. V gave up 5 bases and J gave up 5 bases, with 10 bases separating them. CDR1 is SGHVS, CDR2 FQNEAQ, per germline.